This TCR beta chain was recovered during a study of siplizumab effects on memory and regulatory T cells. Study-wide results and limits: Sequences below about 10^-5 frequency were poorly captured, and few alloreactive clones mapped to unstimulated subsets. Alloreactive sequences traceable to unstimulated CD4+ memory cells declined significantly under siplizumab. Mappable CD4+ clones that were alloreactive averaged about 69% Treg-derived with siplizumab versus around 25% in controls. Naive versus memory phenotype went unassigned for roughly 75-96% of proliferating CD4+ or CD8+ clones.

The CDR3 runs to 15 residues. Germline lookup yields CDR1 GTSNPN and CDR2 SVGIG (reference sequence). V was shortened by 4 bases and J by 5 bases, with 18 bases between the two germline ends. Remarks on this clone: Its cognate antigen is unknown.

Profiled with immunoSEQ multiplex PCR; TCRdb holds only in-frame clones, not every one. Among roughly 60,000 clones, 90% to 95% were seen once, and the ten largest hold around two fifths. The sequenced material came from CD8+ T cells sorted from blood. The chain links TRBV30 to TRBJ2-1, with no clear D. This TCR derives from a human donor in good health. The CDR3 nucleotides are TGTGCCTGGACCGAACGGATCCGCCCGCACAATGAGCAGTTCTTC. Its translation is CAWTERIRPHNEQFF.